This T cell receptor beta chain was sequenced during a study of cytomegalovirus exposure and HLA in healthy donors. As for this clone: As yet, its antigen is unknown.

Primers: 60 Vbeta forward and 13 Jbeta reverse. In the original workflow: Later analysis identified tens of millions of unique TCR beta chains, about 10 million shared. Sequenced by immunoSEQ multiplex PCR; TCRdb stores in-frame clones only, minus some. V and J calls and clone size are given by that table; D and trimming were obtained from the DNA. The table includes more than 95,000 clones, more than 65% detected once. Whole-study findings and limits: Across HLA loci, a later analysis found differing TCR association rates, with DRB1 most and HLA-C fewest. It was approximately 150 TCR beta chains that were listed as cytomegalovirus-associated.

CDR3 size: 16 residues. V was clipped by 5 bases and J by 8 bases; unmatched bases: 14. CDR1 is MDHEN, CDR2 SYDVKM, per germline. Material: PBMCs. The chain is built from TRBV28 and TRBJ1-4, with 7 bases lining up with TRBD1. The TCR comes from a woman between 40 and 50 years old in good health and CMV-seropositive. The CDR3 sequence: CASSGGGHFTGEKLFF. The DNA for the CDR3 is TGTGCCAGCAGTGGAGGGGGCCATTTTACGGGCGAAAAACTGTTTTTT.